This T cell receptor (beta chain) was obtained from a study of T cell repertoires in cytomegalovirus infection. The overall study: It was recently identified HLA-C-restricted and well-studied HLA-B-restricted CMV epitopes that the study used. Based on public TCR beta signatures, there were indications of CMV infection and of a matching HLA type.

The CDR3 runs 15 residues. V trimming: 5 bases; J trimming: 0 bases; junction bases outside the gene matches: 6. CDR1 and CDR2 from the germline V gene are SGHTA and FQGTGA. Concerning this clonotype: Its cognate antigen is unknown.

In TCRdb, the reads were re-called with MiXCR into one record per CDR3 protein. The table lists 35,000 or so distinct CDR3 sequences, 52% of them singletons. Sequenced here: CD8+ T cells from cultured PBMCs, sampled from culture after CMV antigen stimulation. This chain links TRBV7-3 with TRBJ2-5; 7 bases map to TRBD2. This receptor was obtained from a human donor in good health (CMV status not recorded). Some clones in this sample may be carry-over from other donors' samples. The CDR3 loop is CASSLSGVHQETQYF. As DNA, the CDR3 is TGTGCCAGCAGCCTCAGCGGGGTTCACCAAGAGACCCAGTACTTC. Combining the CDR3 with reference TRBV7-3 and TRBJ2-5 gives the whole variable domain GAGVSQTPSNKVTEKGKYVELRCDPISGHTALYWYRQSLGQGPEFLIYFQGTGAADDSGLPNDRFFAVRPEGSVSTLKIQRTERGDSAVYLCASSLSGVHQETQYFGPGTRLLVL.